Listed below are T cell receptor beta chains from one sample, sequenced in a study of T-cell reconstitution after alpha-beta-depleted transplantation in children. One entry per CDR3 protein results from TCRdb running MiXCR on the PCR reads. This table has around 96,000 distinct CDR3 sequences, 12% appearing once. This sample comprised PBMCs from the stem cell graft donor, obtained from the stem cell graft. The receptors here all came from a human donor who donated a stem cell graft to a child with inherited bone marrow failure. CDR3s include the opening cysteine and the closing phenylalanine or tryptophan. Fields, in order: clone size, V gene, J gene, D gene, CDR3 protein, CDR3 DNA. A D gene is named only where the DNA matches it firmly. Clone size is stated in some rows and not others, as once, few, many or a class when expanded.

few	TRBV20-1	TRBJ2-5	TRBD2	CSARWGGDPGTQYF	TGCAGTGCTAGGTGGGGGGGGGACCCTGGGACCCAGTACTTC
many	TRBV20-1	TRBJ1-1	.	CSARAQGGDTEAFF	TGCAGTGCCAGAGCCCAGGGCGGGGACACTGAAGCTTTCTTT
.	TRBV28	TRBJ2-7	TRBD2	CASSLFAGGYEQYF	TGTGCCAGCAGTCTTTTCGCGGGAGGTTACGAGCAGTACTTC
many	TRBV27	TRBJ1-6	TRBD1	CASSPDRGNSPLHF	TGTGCCAGCAGTCCCGACAGGGGAAATTCACCCCTCCACTTT
many	TRBV29-1	TRBJ2-1	.	CSVVRSMGGDEQFF	TGCAGCGTTGTCCGTTCGATGGGGGGCGATGAGCAGTTCTTC
many	TRBV27	TRBJ2-5	.	CASSLFARAETQYF	TGTGCCAGCAGTTTATTCGCCAGGGCAGAGACCCAGTACTTC
many	TRBV10-3	TRBJ1-6	TRBD1	CAISRVQGELGNSPLHF	TGTGCCATCAGTAGGGTGCAGGGGGAATTAGGTAATTCACCCCTCCACTTT
.	TRBV7-8	TRBJ2-1	.	CASTPWEVSYNEQFF	TGTGCCAGCACCCCATGGGAAGTCTCCTACAATGAGCAGTTCTTC
many	TRBV6-1	TRBJ1-1	.	CASRGGEEATEAFF	TGTGCCAGCAGGGGAGGGGAAGAGGCCACTGAAGCTTTCTTT
many	TRBV29-1	TRBJ2-1	.	CSVGGNEQFF	TGCAGCGTTGGGGGGAATGAGCAGTTCTTC
.	TRBV2	TRBJ1-1	.	CASSEVAIGTEAFF	TGTGCCAGCAGTGAAGTAGCTATAGGCACTGAAGCTTTCTTT
many	TRBV5-1	TRBJ2-1	.	CASSLAVLNNEQFF	TGCGCCAGCAGCTTGGCAGTCCTCAACAATGAGCAGTTCTTC
many	TRBV20-1	TRBJ2-1	.	CSASEANEQFF	TGCAGTGCTAGTGAGGCTAATGAGCAGTTCTTC
many	TRBV5-1	TRBJ1-1	TRBD1	CASSLAQGGTSEAFF	TGCGCCAGCAGCTTGGCCCAGGGGGGAACCTCTGAAGCTTTCTTT
.	TRBV5-6	TRBJ2-3	.	CASSLVRGYTDTQYF	TGTGCCAGCAGCTTGGTGCGGGGTTACACAGATACGCAGTATTTT
.	TRBV25-1	TRBJ2-3	TRBD2	CASRSGGITDTQYF	TGTGCCAGCAGGAGCGGGGGGATCACAGATACGCAGTATTTT
many	TRBV12-3/TRBV12-4	TRBJ2-7	.	CASSYQPYEQYF	TGTGCCAGCAGCTATCAACCCTACGAGCAGTACTTC
many	TRBV7-2	TRBJ1-5	TRBD1	CASSLWTGVSNQPQHF	TGTGCCAGCAGCTTATGGACAGGGGTTAGCAATCAGCCCCAGCATTTT
few	TRBV18	TRBJ1-1	.	CASSPGRGLDTEAFF	TGTGCCAGCTCACCAGGTCGAGGATTGGACACTGAAGCTTTCTTT
many	TRBV6-5	TRBJ1-2	TRBD1	CASQGALGATNYGYTF	TGTGCCAGCCAGGGGGCACTTGGGGCTACTAACTATGGCTACACCTTC
.	TRBV29-1	TRBJ2-1	.	CSVVPGFAMFF	TGCAGCGTTGTCCCGGGGTTTGCAATGTTCTTC
.	TRBV28	TRBJ1-2	.	CASITSYGYTF	TGTGCCAGCATAACATCCTATGGCTACACCTTC
many	TRBV15	TRBJ1-6	.	CATSRDAYNSPLHF	TGTGCCACCAGCAGAGACGCCTATAATTCACCCCTCCACTTT
many	TRBV20-1	TRBJ2-3	.	CSASGGTTDTQYF	TGCAGTGCTAGCGGGGGCACCACAGATACGCAGTATTTT
many	TRBV7-2	TRBJ2-3	.	CASSLEGLDTDTQYF	TGTGCCAGCAGCTTAGAGGGGCTGGACACAGATACGCAGTATTTT
many	TRBV29-1	TRBJ2-5	TRBD1	CSVVDTGGEETQYF	TGCAGCGTCGTGGATACAGGGGGCGAAGAGACCCAGTACTTC
few	TRBV19	TRBJ2-2	.	CASSPSAVLSGELFF	TGTGCCAGTAGTCCTTCCGCGGTTTTGAGCGGGGAGCTGTTTTTT
many	TRBV7-2	TRBJ2-7	.	CASSLGAAVYEQYF	TGTGCCAGCAGCTTAGGAGCAGCTGTCTACGAGCAGTACTTC
many	TRBV15	TRBJ1-4	TRBD1	CATTPGQINEKLFF	TGTGCCACCACCCCGGGACAGATTAATGAAAAACTGTTTTTT
.	TRBV20-1	TRBJ2-7	.	CSARDSGTSYEQYF	TGCAGTGCTAGAGATTCCGGCACATCCTACGAGCAGTACTTC
few	TRBV19	TRBJ1-1	.	CASSFTNTEAFF	TGTGCCAGTAGTTTCACGAACACTGAAGCTTTCTTT
many	TRBV29-1	TRBJ1-2	TRBD1	CSVAGTGNNYGYTF	TGCAGCGTCGCCGGGACAGGCAATAACTATGGCTACACCTTC
many	TRBV20-1	TRBJ1-1	.	CRGLSMNTEAFF	TGCAGGGGGCTCTCGATGAACACTGAAGCTTTCTTT
.	TRBV19	TRBJ2-2	.	CASRQGSGELFF	TGTGCCAGTAGGCAGGGTTCCGGGGAGCTGTTTTTT
few	TRBV28	TRBJ2-7	TRBD2	CASSLSGGRIYEQYF	TGTGCCAGCAGTTTAAGCGGCGGGAGGATCTACGAGCAGTACTTC
many	TRBV6-5	TRBJ2-1	.	CASSYSGWGHEQFF	TGTGCCAGCAGTTACTCGGGGTGGGGGCATGAGCAGTTCTTC
many	TRBV28	TRBJ2-6	TRBD1	CASSLTGLGLSGANVLTF	TGTGCCAGCAGCCTGACAGGGCTAGGGCTCTCTGGGGCCAACGTCCTGACTTTC
many	TRBV7-9	TRBJ2-3	.	CASSPPIAFTDTQYF	TGTGCCAGCAGCCCACCTATAGCGTTTACAGATACGCAGTATTTT
many	TRBV5-6	TRBJ1-1	.	CASGGVETEAFF	TGTGCCAGCGGGGGGGTGGAGACTGAAGCTTTCTTT
many	TRBV5-1	TRBJ2-7	TRBD1	CASSSGQGYEQYF	TGCGCCAGCAGCTCGGGACAGGGCTACGAGCAGTACTTC
few	TRBV7-6	TRBJ2-1	.	CASSLEDRPYNEQFF	TGTGCCAGCAGCTTAGAAGATAGACCATACAATGAGCAGTTCTTC
many	TRBV12-3/TRBV12-4	TRBJ1-3	TRBD1	CASSPEGGAGGWYAGNTIYF	TGTGCCAGCAGTCCTGAGGGGGGGGCAGGGGGTTGGTACGCTGGAAACACCATATATTTT
few	TRBV6-1	TRBJ2-1	TRBD2	CASSEWAGENNEQFF	TGTGCCAGCAGTGAATGGGCGGGGGAAAACAATGAGCAGTTCTTC